This T cell receptor (beta chain) was captured by sequencing in a study of regulatory T cells in long-lasting Graves disease. For the study at large: Duration of antithyroid drug therapy among newly diagnosed Graves' patients was under 3 months. Study results and caveats: Samples came from peripheral blood alone, without thyroid tissue.

The CDR3 is 17 residues long. Looked up from germline, CDR1 is LGHDT and CDR2 is YNNKEL (reference sequence). V was trimmed by 0 bases and J by 2 bases, leaving 17 bases between them. Relying on iRepertoire HTBI primers and Arm-PCR of CDR3 regions, the team built TCR beta libraries. MiXCR was run by TCRdb on the multiplex PCR reads, yielding one entry per CDR3 protein. The table includes 350,000 to 550,000 distinct CDR3 sequences, 15% detected once. Time point denoted: newly diagnosed GD, antithyroid drugs for less than 3 months. RNA from PBMCs was the source of the TCR library. This clonotype came up a few times. The target antigen is unknown. These data are also associated with another study on T cells in Graves' hyperthyroidism and ophthalmopathy. From that second work: Lactation, pregnancy, other autoimmune disease or uncontrolled infection led to exclusion of patients. Most thyroid-expanded clonotypes above 0.001 were also found in blood.

The receptor was isolated from a woman in her 30s with Graves disease. This sample comprised peripheral blood mononuclear cells (PBMCs), obtained at new diagnosis, from a patient treated with antithyroid drugs. The genes are TRBV3-1 and TRBJ2-7, with D tentatively TRBD1 or TRBD2 (5 bases each). The CDR3: CASSQDPRGDLPYEQYF. CDR3 DNA: TGTGCCAGCAGCCAAGACCCAAGAGGGGACCTTCCCTACGAGCAGTACTTC.